The 11 T cell receptor beta chains given below trace back to one sample, sequenced in a study of T cells after yellow fever vaccination. TCRdb reanalysed the 5' RACE reads using MiXCR and keeps one entry per CDR3 protein. The sample records approximately 300,000 distinct CDR3 sequences, about 8.7% being singletons. This material consisted of PBMCs, taken on the day of the first yellow fever vaccination. The origin of the receptors is a man between 18 and 29 years old who received the YFV17D yellow fever vaccine.

As regards this clonotype: An end of the junction does not agree with germline; a read error may underlie this. The chain uses TRBV2 and TRBJ1-2; D call uncertain. The germline gives CDR1 SNHLY, CDR2 FYNNEI. CDR3 length equals 11 residues. The CDR3 loop reads CASSEGPVKSF. The CDR3 DNA follows: TGTGCCAGCAGTGAAGGCCCAGTCAAATCCTTC.

The chain employs TRBV27 and TRBJ2-6; 10 nucleotides match TRBD1. There are 16 residues in the CDR3. Germline assignment: CDR1 MNHEY and CDR2 SMNVEV (reference sequence). The ends lost 3 bases at V and 2 bases at J; junction bases unmatched: 1. The CDR3 sequence is CASSFGQGAGANVLTF. In DNA form, the CDR3 reads TGTGCCAGCAGTTTCGGACAGGGGGCTGGGGCCAACGTCCTGACTTTC.

This chain connects TRBV18 to TRBJ2-2; D remains ambiguous. Germline lookup yields CDR1 KGHSH and CDR2 LQKENI. V lost 4 bases to trimming and J lost 6 bases, with 12 bases between them. This CDR3 has 14 amino acids. The CDR3 protein is CASSLQAAPGELFF. CDR3 in DNA: TGTGCCAGCTCACTGCAGGCAGCCCCCGGGGAGCTGTTTTTT.

The J gene is TRBJ2-3, the V gene TRBV7-9; D gene ambiguous. The V gene lost 2 bases and the J gene lost 8 bases, with 14 bases spanning the gap. The CDR3 contains 14 residues. Germline V gene sequence: CDR1 SEHNR, CDR2 FQNEAQ (reference sequence). The CDR3 spells CASSLILDVGTQYF. CDR3 sequence (DNA): TGTGCCAGCAGCTTAATTTTGGACGTCGGTACGCAGTATTTT.

This clonotype showed up just a few times. The chain recombines TRBV20-1 with TRBJ2-1; TRBD2 agrees at 14 bases. From germline, CDR1 is DFQATT and CDR2 SNEGSKA (reference sequence). The junction had 2 bases not matched to a gene; V was cut back by 6 bases and J by 1 base. The CDR3 contains 15 residues. CDR3 in amino acids: CSAGLAGGSYNEQFF. CDR3 nucleotides: TGCAGTGCCGGACTAGCGGGGGGTTCCTACAATGAGCAGTTCTTC.

The table lists this clonotype with a few counts. The chain employs TRBV10-3 and TRBJ2-5, with 8 bases lining up with TRBD1. The germline gives CDR1 ENHRY, CDR2 SYGVKD. There are 15 residues in the CDR3. V shed 0 bases and J 8 bases; nucleotides not matched to a gene: 8. CDR3 coding DNA: TGTGCCATCAGTGAGTCTGGGCAGGGGGCCGCCACCCAGTACTTC. It translates to CAISESGQGAATQYF.

This clonotype was seen a few times. The chain combines TRBV5-1 with TRBJ2-1; TRBD1 might be the D (6 bases). The CDR3 totals 16 residues. Trimming shortened V by 0 bases and J by 4 bases, and 14 bases separated the two germline ends. Looked up from germline, CDR1 is SGHRS and CDR2 is YFSETQ. The CDR3 nucleotides are TGCGCCAGCAGCTTGGCCGGGGACACAACGTACAATGAGCAGTTCTTC. It yields the protein CASSLAGDTTYNEQFF. The whole variable domain, filled in from reference TRBV5-1 and TRBJ2-1, reads KAGVTQTPRYLIKTRGQQVTLSCSPISGHRSVSWYQQTPGQGLQFLFEYFSETQRNKGNFPGRFSGRQFSNSRSEMNVSTLELGDSALYLCASSLAGDTTYNEQFFGPGTRLTVL.

The genes are TRBV20-1 and TRBJ1-3; D is ambiguous. Trimming removed 0 bases at V and 0 bases at J, with 15 bases between. The length of the CDR3 is 17 residues. Germline CDR1 reads DFQATT; CDR2 reads SNEGSKA (reference sequence). The CDR3 DNA is TGCAGTGCTAGAGATAGTCTGGGCCGCGCCTCTGGAAACACCATATATTTT. It translates to CSARDSLGRASGNTIYF.

This clonotype occurred a few times. This chain connects TRBV7-2 to TRBJ1-1; D remains ambiguous. CDR3 size: 12 residues. V was cut by 5 bases and J by 4 bases, with 8 bases left in between. CDR1 is SGHTA and CDR2 is FQGNSA in the germline V gene. The CDR3 loop reads CASSTYSTEAFF. CDR3 bases: TGTGCCAGCAGCACTTATAGCACTGAAGCTTTCTTT.

This chain joins TRBV6-1 and TRBJ1-5; D is possibly TRBD1 (5 bases). The CDR3 extends over 16 amino acids. Germline assignment: CDR1 MNHNS and CDR2 SASEGT. V shed 0 bases and J shed 1 base, with 10 bases lying between them. CDR3 sequence: CASSEARGSSNQPQHF. The CDR3 bases are TGTGCCAGCAGTGAAGCGAGGGGTAGCAGCAATCAGCCCCAGCATTTT.

In this sample, this clonotype turned up a few times. V is TRBV12-3 or TRBV12-4 and J is TRBJ2-2, with D maybe TRBD1 (5 bases). Trimming took off 7 bases at V and 6 bases at J, with 15 bases between the two ends. CDR3 length: 14 amino acids. Here the CDR3 reads CASTLQGGAGELFF. In DNA form, the CDR3 reads TGTGCCAGCACCCTCCAGGGCGGCGCCGGGGAGCTGTTTTTT.